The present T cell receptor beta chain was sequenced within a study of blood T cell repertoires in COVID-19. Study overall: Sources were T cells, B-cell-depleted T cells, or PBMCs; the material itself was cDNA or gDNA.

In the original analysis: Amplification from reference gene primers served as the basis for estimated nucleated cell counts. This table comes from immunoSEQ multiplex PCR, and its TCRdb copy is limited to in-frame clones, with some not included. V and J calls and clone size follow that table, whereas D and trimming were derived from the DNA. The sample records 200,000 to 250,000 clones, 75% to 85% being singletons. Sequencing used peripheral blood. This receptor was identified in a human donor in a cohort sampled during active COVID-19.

This chain's CDR3 is CASSLVSFGSSYEQYF. The CDR3 bases are TGTGCCAGCAGCTTGGTGTCATTCGGGAGCTCCTACGAGCAGTACTTC. J is TRBJ2-7 and V is TRBV5-4; possible D gene TRBD2, 6 bases. Per germline, CDR1 SGHNT and CDR2 YYREEE (reference sequence). Trimming removed 0 bases at V and 0 bases at J, with 13 bases between. The CDR3 length is 16 residues.